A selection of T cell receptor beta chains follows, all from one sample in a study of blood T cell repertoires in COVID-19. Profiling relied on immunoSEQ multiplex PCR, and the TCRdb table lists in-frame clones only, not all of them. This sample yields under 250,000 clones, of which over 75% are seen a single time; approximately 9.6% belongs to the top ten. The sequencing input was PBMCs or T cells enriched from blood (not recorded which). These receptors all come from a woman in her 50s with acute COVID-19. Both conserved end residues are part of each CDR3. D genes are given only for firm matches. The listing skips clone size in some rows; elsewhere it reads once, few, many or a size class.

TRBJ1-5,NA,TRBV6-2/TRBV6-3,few,CASSYVGSSRSNQPQHF,TGTGCCAGCAGTTACGTCGGGTCCTCCCGAAGCAATCAGCCCCAGCATTTT
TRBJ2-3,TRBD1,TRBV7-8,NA,CASSLPSGGTQYF,TGTGCCAGCAGCTTACCCTCAGGGGGCACGCAGTATTTT
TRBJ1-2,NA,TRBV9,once,CASSTWDNLVYTF,TGTGCCAGCAGCACTTGGGACAATCTAGTCTACACCTTC
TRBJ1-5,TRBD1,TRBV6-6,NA,CASIGQGVSNQPQHF,TGTGCCAGCATCGGACAGGGAGTTAGCAATCAGCCCCAGCATTTT
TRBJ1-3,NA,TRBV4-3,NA,CASSQGRDSGNTIYF,TGCGCCAGCAGCCAAGGACGGGACTCTGGAAACACCATATATTTT
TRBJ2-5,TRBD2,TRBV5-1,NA,CASSFGSGGERETQYF,TGCGCCAGCAGCTTTGGTAGCGGGGGCGAAAGGGAGACCCAGTACTTC
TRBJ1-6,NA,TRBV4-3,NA,CASSQETGDSPLHF,TGCGCCAGCAGCCAAGAGACAGGCGATTCACCCCTCCACTTT
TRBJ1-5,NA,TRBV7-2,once,CASSFYSNQPQHF,TGTGCCAGCAGCTTCTATAGCAATCAGCCCCAGCATTTT
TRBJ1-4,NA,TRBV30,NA,CAWSVREVNEKLFF,TGTGCCTGGAGTGTTAGGGAGGTTAATGAAAAACTGTTTTTT
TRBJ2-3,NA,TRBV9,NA,CASSVAYRTDTQYF,TGTGCCAGCAGCGTAGCTTACAGGACAGATACGCAGTATTTT
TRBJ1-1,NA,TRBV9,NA,CASSPRTGNTEAFF,TGTGCCAGCAGCCCGAGGACTGGGAACACTGAAGCTTTCTTT
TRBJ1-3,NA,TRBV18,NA,CASSLQGSGNTIYF,TGTGCCAGCTCGCTACAGGGTTCTGGAAACACCATATATTTT
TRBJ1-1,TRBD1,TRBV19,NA,CASGWGQPNTEAFF,TGTGCCAGTGGGTGGGGACAGCCGAACACTGAAGCTTTCTTT
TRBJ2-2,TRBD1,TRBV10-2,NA,CASSGQYGGELFF,TGCGCCAGTTCGGGACAGTATGGCGGGGAGCTGTTTTTT
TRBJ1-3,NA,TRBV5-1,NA,CASSPLGGTDSGNTIYF,TGCGCCAGCTCACCCCTGGGGGGGACCGACTCTGGAAACACCATATATTTT
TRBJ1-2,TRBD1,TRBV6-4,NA,CASSETPGGTYGYTF,TGTGCCAGCAGTGAGACTCCAGGGGGGACCTATGGCTACACCTTC
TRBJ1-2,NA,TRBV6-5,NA,CASSYLASLDGYTF,TGTGCCAGCAGTTACTTAGCAAGCCTTGATGGCTACACCTTC
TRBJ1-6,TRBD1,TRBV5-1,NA,CASSTATGVNSPLHF,TGCGCCAGCAGCACTGCGACAGGGGTCAATTCACCCCTCCACTTT
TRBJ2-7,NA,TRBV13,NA,CASSLSRQTYEQYF,TGTGCCAGCAGCTTAAGTAGACAGACCTACGAGCAGTACTTC
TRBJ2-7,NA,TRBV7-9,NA,CASSFWSDDEQYF,TGTGCCAGCAGCTTTTGGTCAGATGACGAGCAGTACTTC
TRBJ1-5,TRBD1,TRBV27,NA,CASSFQGAGQPQHF,TGTGCCAGCAGTTTTCAGGGGGCAGGACAGCCCCAGCATTTT
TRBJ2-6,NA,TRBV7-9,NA,CASSSDTSGANVLTF,TGTGCCAGCAGCTCCGACACCTCTGGGGCCAACGTCCTGACTTTC
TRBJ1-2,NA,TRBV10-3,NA,CAISESGDYGYTF,TGTGCCATCAGTGAGTCAGGGGACTATGGCTACACCTTC
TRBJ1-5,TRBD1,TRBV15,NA,CATSRDRNRGGNQPQHF,TGTGCCACCAGCAGAGATAGGAACAGGGGAGGCAATCAGCCCCAGCATTTT
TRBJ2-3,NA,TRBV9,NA,CASSVGSSLLTDTQYF,TGTGCCAGCAGCGTAGGTTCTAGCCTACTCACAGATACGCAGTATTTT
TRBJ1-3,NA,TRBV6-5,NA,CASGGRMGNTIYF,TGTGCCAGCGGGGGGAGGATGGGAAACACCATATATTTT
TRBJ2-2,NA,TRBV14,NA,CASSQDRVGPGELFF,TGTGCCAGCAGCCAAGACAGGGTTGGACCCGGGGAGCTGTTTTTT
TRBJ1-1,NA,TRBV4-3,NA,CASSRGDFEAFF,TGCGCCAGCAGCCGGGGGGACTTTGAAGCTTTCTTT
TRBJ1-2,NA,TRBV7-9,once,CASSLEALLLRLHGYTF,TGTGCCAGCAGCTTAGAGGCCCTGTTGCTGCGGCTTCATGGCTACACCTTC
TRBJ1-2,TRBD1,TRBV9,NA,CASSPSGQGTGGYTF,TGTGCCAGCAGCCCGTCGGGACAGGGGACCGGTGGCTACACCTTC
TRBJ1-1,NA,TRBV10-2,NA,CASSESPGGTEAFF,TGCGCCAGCAGTGAGTCACCGGGAGGCACTGAAGCTTTCTTT
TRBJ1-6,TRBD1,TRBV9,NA,CASSYTGAPGNSPLHF,TGTGCCAGCAGTTATACAGGGGCGCCGGGTAATTCACCCCTCCACTTT
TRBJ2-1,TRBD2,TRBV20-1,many,CSARGVYEQFF,TGCAGTGCTCGGGGGGTATATGAGCAGTTCTTC
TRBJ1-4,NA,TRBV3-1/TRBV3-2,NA,CASSQGRGSAEKLFF,TGTGCCAGCAGCCAAGGTAGGGGAAGTGCTGAAAAACTGTTTTTT
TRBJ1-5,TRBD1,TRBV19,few,CASGQGTQNQPQHF,TGTGCCAGTGGACAGGGGACCCAAAATCAGCCCCAGCATTTT
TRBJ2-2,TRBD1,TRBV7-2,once,CASRGTGNTGELFF,TGTGCCAGCAGGGGGACAGGAAACACCGGGGAGCTGTTTTTT
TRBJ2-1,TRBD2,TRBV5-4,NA,CASSLAASGGLQFF,TGTGCCAGCAGCTTGGCGGCTAGCGGGGGTCTCCAGTTCTTC